This T cell receptor beta chain was sequenced during a study of cytomegalovirus exposure and HLA in healthy donors. Researchers ran the PCR with 60 Vbeta and 13 Jbeta primers. Libraries were prepared by immunoSEQ multiplex PCR; TCRdb keeps only in-frame clonotypes and omits some of them. The sample has about 200,000 clones; roughly 80% are singletons. A word on this clone: Its antigen is unknown.

Looked up from germline, CDR1 is MNHEY and CDR2 is SMNVEV (reference sequence). V dropped 5 bases and J dropped 4 bases, with 15 bases sitting between them. There are 14 residues in the CDR3. Findings and limits, study-wide: Later analysis identified several of the most significant clusters that appeared linked to common viral pathogens. A list of around 150 TCR beta chains associated with cytomegalovirus was given. An analysis done earlier found most TCR beta V segments productive about 87% or about 30% of the time. The study dropped some indistinguishable V segments, TRBV6-2 and TRBV6-3 among them.

Sequencing was performed on PBMCs. This clonotype was obtained from a middle-aged man in good health and CMV-seronegative. The rearrangement links TRBV27 to TRBJ2-7; a weak D match, TRBD2 (6 bases). CDR3 amino acids: CASSVGTGQYEQYF. In DNA, the CDR3 is TGTGCCAGCAGTGTAGGGACTGGCCAATACGAGCAGTACTTC.